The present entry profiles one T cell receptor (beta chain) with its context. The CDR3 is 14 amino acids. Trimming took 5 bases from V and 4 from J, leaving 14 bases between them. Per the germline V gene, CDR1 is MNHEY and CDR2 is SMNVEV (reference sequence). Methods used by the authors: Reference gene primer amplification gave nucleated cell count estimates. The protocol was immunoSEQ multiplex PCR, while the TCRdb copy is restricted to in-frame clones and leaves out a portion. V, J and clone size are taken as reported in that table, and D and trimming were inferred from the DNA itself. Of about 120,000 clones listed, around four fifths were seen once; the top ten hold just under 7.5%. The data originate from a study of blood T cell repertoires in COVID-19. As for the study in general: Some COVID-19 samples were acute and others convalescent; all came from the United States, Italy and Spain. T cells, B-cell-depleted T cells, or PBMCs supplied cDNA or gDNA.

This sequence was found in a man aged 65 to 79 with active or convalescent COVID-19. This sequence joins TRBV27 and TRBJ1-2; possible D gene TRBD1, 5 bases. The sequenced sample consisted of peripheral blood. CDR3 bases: TGTGCCAGCAGTATAACCGGGGGACGCTATGGCTACACCTTC. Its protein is CASSITGGRYGYTF.